These 30 T cell receptor beta chains share one sample of origin, sequenced in a study of PD-1 blockade in mismatch repair-deficient tumors. Clones were read by immunoSEQ multiplex PCR, and TCRdb kept only the in-frame ones, dropping some. The sample carries around 130,000 clones, about 90% recorded once. The material sequenced was peripheral blood, taken approximately 72 weeks after starting pembrolizumab. These receptors were obtained from an adult with mismatch repair-deficient cancer.

This sequence joins TRBV7-9 and TRBJ1-2; maybe TRBD1 (5 bases). The V gene lost 4 bases and the J gene lost 2 bases, with 11 bases spanning the gap. Germline CDR1 and CDR2: SEHNR and FQNEAQ (reference sequence). The CDR3 sequence is 14 residues long. The CDR3 DNA follows: TGTGCCAGCAGCTCCCTCAGGGACAACTATGGCTACACCTTC. Its translation: CASSSLRDNYGYTF.

This clone was detected once. The gene calls are TRBV4-1 and TRBJ2-4; D is uncertain. V was clipped by 2 bases and J by 5 bases, with 10 bases between them. There are 14 residues in the CDR3. Germline assignment: CDR1 MGHRA and CDR2 YSYEKL. CDR3 sequence reads: CASSQTWEENIQYF. CDR3 nucleotide sequence: TGCGCCAGCAGCCAAACCTGGGAAGAAAACATTCAGTACTTC.

This chain connects TRBV6-6 to TRBJ1-5; D may be TRBD1 (6 bases). V was clipped by 2 bases and J by 6 bases, with 14 bases between them. The germline V gene encodes CDR1 MNHNY and CDR2 SVGAGI (reference sequence). The CDR3 is 15 residues long. CDR3 loop: CASSYSRGAPQPQHF. The CDR3 nucleotides are TGTGCCAGCAGTTACAGTCGGGGGGCCCCTCAGCCCCAGCATTTT.

This sequence joins TRBV7-9 and TRBJ2-1; D might be TRBD1 (6 bases). The CDR3 contains 15 residues. Trimming cost V 5 bases and J 6 bases, with 17 bases left between them. Per the germline V gene, CDR1 is SEHNR and CDR2 is FQNEAQ (reference sequence). The CDR3 DNA is TGTGCCAGCAGCATAAAAAACCGGGACATCAATGAGCAGTTCTTC. Its translation is CASSIKNRDINEQFF.

This chain joins TRBV5-1 and TRBJ2-5; 7 positions agree with TRBD1. This CDR3 spans 15 amino acids. J lost 2 bases, V lost 3 bases, and 7 bases had no gene match. CDR1 and CDR2 from the germline V gene are SGHRS and YFSETQ. The CDR3 DNA follows: TGCGCCAGCAGCTCATTGACAGGGAGACAAGAGACCCAGTACTTC. Protein: CASSSLTGRQETQYF. The full variable domain, its missing parts supplied by reference TRBV5-1 and TRBJ2-5, is KAGVTQTPRYLIKTRGQQVTLSCSPISGHRSVSWYQQTPGQGLQFLFEYFSETQRNKGNFPGRFSGRQFSNSRSEMNVSTLELGDSALYLCASSSLTGRQETQYFGPGTRLLVL.

The V and J genes are TRBV14 and TRBJ2-5; weak D call: TRBD1 (5 bases). This CDR3 has 16 residues. Between the trimmed V and J ends, which lost 1 base and 2 bases, there was a span of 14 bases. Germline CDR1 reads SGHDN; CDR2 reads FVKESK. Here the CDR3 DNA reads TGTGCCAGCAGCCAAGGGGTAGGGGTTTTACAAGAGACCCAGTACTTC. Translation gives CASSQGVGVLQETQYF.

The J gene is TRBJ2-3, the V gene TRBV29-1, with D hard to call. Germline loops: CDR1 SQVTM, CDR2 ANQGSEA. This CDR3 contains 12 residues. V lost 4 bases, J lost 2 bases, and 7 bases lay in between. CDR3 region: CSVARPTDTQYF. The CDR3 DNA is TGCAGCGTTGCCAGGCCCACAGATACGCAGTATTTT.

The sample holds a few counts of this clone. The J gene is TRBJ1-2, the V gene TRBV19, with 8 bases identical to TRBD1. Germline trimming cut 3 bases from V and 8 bases from J; bases unmatched to any gene: 5. CDR3 size: 13 residues. Germline CDR1 and CDR2: LNHDA and SQIVND (reference sequence). The CDR3 DNA sequence: TGTGCCAGTAGTATCAGGGGGCTAGGGGGCTACACCTTC. It is translated as CASSIRGLGGYTF.

This clone was counted only a few times. The chain joins TRBV5-6 to TRBJ2-5; D ambiguous. V shed 0 bases and J shed 4 bases, with 13 bases lying between them. Germline loops: CDR1 SGHDT, CDR2 YYEEEE. The CDR3 length is 15 residues. The chain's CDR3 is CASSLADWPGETQYF. CDR3 nucleotides: TGTGCCAGCAGCTTGGCCGACTGGCCGGGAGAGACCCAGTACTTC.

The V call is TRBV19, the J call TRBJ1-5; no firm D call. Germline V gives CDR1 LNHDA, CDR2 SQIVND (reference sequence). V dropped 6 bases and J dropped 0 bases, with 12 bases sitting between them. This CDR3 contains 15 residues. In nucleotides, the CDR3 is TGTGCCAGTAGCACAACAGCCTATAGCAATCAGCCCCAGCATTTT. Protein sequence: CASSTTAYSNQPQHF.

This chain links TRBV19 with TRBJ2-7; D possibly corresponds to TRBD2 (6 bases). The CDR3 sequence is 13 residues long. With 4 bases removed from V and 0 bases from J, the gap between germline ends came to 7 bases. Germline V gene lookup returns CDR1 LNHDA and CDR2 SQIVND (reference sequence). CDR3 nucleotides: TGTGCCAGTAGTACCGGGGGCTCCTACGAGCAGTACTTC. The encoded protein is CASSTGGSYEQYF.

The genes are TRBV15 and TRBJ2-2; no clear D gene. Germline V gene lookup returns CDR1 LNHNV and CDR2 YYDKDF (reference sequence). CDR3 size: 14 residues. Trimming pared 1 base from V and 3 bases from J, leaving 6 bases between. The CDR3 region is CATSRAVDTGELFF. The CDR3 DNA is TGTGCCACCAGCAGAGCGGTGGACACCGGGGAGCTGTTTTTT.

The chain joins TRBV4-1 to TRBJ2-7; D remains ambiguous. Trimming took off 0 bases at V and 7 bases at J, with 7 bases between the two ends. Germline CDR1 is MGHRA and CDR2 is YSYEKL. The CDR3 runs 12 residues. CDR3 sequence reads: CASSQDGREQYF. The CDR3 DNA is TGCGCCAGCAGCCAAGATGGGCGGGAGCAGTACTTC.

The chain links TRBV10-3 to TRBJ2-7; 12 positions match TRBD1. The CDR3 spans 14 residues. V was clipped by 6 bases and J by 4 bases; unmatched bases: 4. Germline CDR1 and CDR2: ENHRY and SYGVKD. The CDR3, as DNA: TGTGCCATCAGCGCGGGACAGGGGGCTTACGAGCAGTACTTC. Encoded protein: CAISAGQGAYEQYF.

This clone has just one count. The chain recombines TRBV5-1 with TRBJ2-1; 10 positions agree with TRBD2. Losses at the gene ends were 3 bases for V and 5 bases for J; bases not matched to a gene: 5. Germline loops: CDR1 SGHRS, CDR2 YFSETQ. The CDR3 totals 15 residues. The CDR3, as DNA: TGCGCCAGCAGCTGGCGAGCGGGAGGGCACAATGAGCAGTTCTTC. This gives the protein CASSWRAGGHNEQFF.

This chain joins TRBV2 and TRBJ2-1, with a tentative D call TRBD2 (5 bases). The V and J ends lost 9 bases and 0 bases respectively, with 15 bases between them. CDR3 size: 15 residues. Germline loops: CDR1 SNHLY, CDR2 FYNNEI. Here the CDR3 DNA reads TGTGCCAGAGAGAGAGCGGAGATCTCCTACAATGAGCAGTTCTTC. Translated, it gives CARERAEISYNEQFF.

The genes are TRBV10-3 and TRBJ2-2; 7 positions match TRBD1. Trimming at V came to 4 bases and at J to 6 bases, leaving 8 bases not matched to a gene. CDR1 and CDR2 (germline): ENHRY, SYGVKD. The CDR3 contains 15 residues. The CDR3 is CAISGGGTVAGELFF. The CDR3 coding sequence is TGTGCCATCAGTGGGGGTGGGACAGTCGCCGGGGAGCTGTTTTTT.

The chain uses TRBV10-3 and TRBJ2-7; D ambiguous. This CDR3 is built from 14 residues. The V gene's germline CDR1 is ENHRY and CDR2 SYGVKD. The V end was cut by 7 bases, the J end by 7 bases, with 20 bases between. This chain's CDR3 is CAITDVSGRYEQYF. The CDR3 nucleotides read TGTGCCATCACGGATGTCTCAGGCCGATATGAGCAGTACTTC.

The chain employs TRBV18 and TRBJ1-3, with a possible D match to TRBD1 (6 bases). The CDR3 spans 17 residues. Looked up from germline, CDR1 is KGHSH and CDR2 is LQKENI. The V end was cut by 10 bases, the J end by 2 bases, with 24 bases between. CDR3 residues: CATGAGAYPSPGNTIYF. Written as DNA, the CDR3 is TGTGCCACTGGAGCAGGGGCGTATCCGTCTCCTGGAAACACCATATATTTT. Looking up the rest from reference TRBV18 and TRBJ1-3 gives the full variable domain: NAGVMQNPRHLVRRRGQEARLRCSPMKGHSHVYWYRQLPEEGLKFMVYLQKENIIDESGMPKERFSAEFPKEGPSILRIQQVVRGDSAAYFCATGAGAYPSPGNTIYFGEGSWLTVV.

The chain joins TRBV5-5 to TRBJ2-3, with a tentative D call TRBD1 (7 bases). The germline gives CDR1 SGHKS, CDR2 YYEKEE (reference sequence). V lost 9 bases, J lost 6 bases, and 17 bases lay in between. The CDR3 covers 13 residues. The CDR3 spells CATVGGGTDTQYF. The CDR3 nucleotides are TGTGCCACAGTAGGGGGCGGGACCGATACGCAGTATTTT.

This clone was picked up one time. The V and J genes are TRBV10-3 and TRBJ2-7; 10 bases agree with TRBD1. The junction had 9 bases not matched to a gene; V was cut back by 1 base and J by 3 bases. CDR3 length: 17 amino acids. Per the germline V gene, CDR1 is ENHRY and CDR2 is SYGVKD. CDR3 coding DNA: TGTGCCATCAGTGAGTACTGGGGACAGGGGCGATACTACGAGCAGTACTTC. As protein: CAISEYWGQGRYYEQYF.

This sequence joins TRBV4-2 and TRBJ1-1; possibly TRBD1 for D (6 bases). Per germline, CDR1 LGHNA and CDR2 YNFKEQ. Trimming stripped 3 bases from V and 5 bases from J, with 16 bases between. The CDR3 contains 15 residues. This chain's CDR3 is CASSQDPQGGTEAFF. CDR3 in DNA: TGTGCCAGCAGCCAGGACCCACAGGGAGGGACTGAAGCTTTCTTT.

The genes are TRBV7-8 and TRBJ2-1; D is undetermined. CDR3 length equals 14 residues. Germline values: CDR1 SGHVS, CDR2 FQNEAQ. The V and J ends lost 0 bases and 9 bases respectively, with 12 bases between them. This CDR3 is CASSLAEVMGEQFF. As DNA, the CDR3 is TGTGCCAGCAGCTTAGCGGAAGTCATGGGTGAGCAGTTCTTC. Full variable domain (rest looked up from reference TRBV7-8 and TRBJ2-1): GAGVSQSPRYKVAKRGQDVALRCDPISGHVSLFWYQQALGQGPEFLTYFQNEAQLDKSGLPSDRFFAERPEGSVSTLKIQRTQQEDSAVYLCASSLAEVMGEQFFGPGTRLTVL.

V gene TRBV6-5 combines with J gene TRBJ2-7; TRBD1 agrees at 8 bases. CDR1 is MNHEY and CDR2 is SVGAGI in the germline V gene. With 5 bases clipped from V and 2 bases from J, the junction kept 5 bases outside the gene matches. The CDR3 contains 14 residues. In DNA, the CDR3 is TGTGCCAGCAGTGGACAGGGAATTCCCTACGAGCAGTACTTC. It codes for CASSGQGIPYEQYF.

This chain uses TRBV11-3 with TRBJ2-7; 11 bases are shared with TRBD2. Germline CDR1 reads SGHNT; CDR2 reads YENEEA. The CDR3 sequence is 15 residues long. V shed 5 bases and J 3 bases; nucleotides not matched to a gene: 6. The CDR3 nucleotides are TGTGCCAGCAGCGCCGGGACTAGCGGTATCTACGAGCAGTACTTC. Its translation: CASSAGTSGIYEQYF.

This rearrangement joins TRBV30 to TRBJ2-1, with 15 nucleotides matching TRBD2. This CDR3 has 19 residues. After removal of 0 bases from V and 0 bases from J, the junction contained 6 bases not matched to a gene. The germline gives CDR1 GTSNPN, CDR2 SVGIG (reference sequence). CDR3 nucleotides: TGTGCCTGGAGTGTAGGGGGACTAGCGGGAGGAAGCTCCTACAATGAGCAGTTCTTC. This translates into CAWSVGGLAGGSSYNEQFF.

This chain joins TRBV30 and TRBJ2-2; 8 bases agree with TRBD2. Unmatched junction bases numbered 7, after V lost 0 bases and J lost 4 bases. The CDR3 extends over 16 amino acids. The germline CDR1 and CDR2 sequences are GTSNPN and SVGIG (reference sequence). The CDR3 here is CAWSVRLAQFTGELFF. The CDR3 DNA reads TGTGCCTGGAGTGTCAGACTAGCGCAGTTCACCGGGGAGCTGTTTTTT.

The rearrangement joins TRBV4-3 to TRBJ2-1, with D possibly matching TRBD2 (5 bases). Germline assignment: CDR1 LGHNA and CDR2 YSLEER. V was clipped by 0 bases and J by 2 bases, with 14 bases between them. The CDR3 runs 17 residues. Here the CDR3 reads CASSQDDQRPTYNEQFF. In nucleotides, the CDR3 is TGCGCCAGCAGCCAAGATGACCAGCGGCCTACCTACAATGAGCAGTTCTTC.

The chain has TRBV4-2 and TRBJ2-5; no clear D. The CDR3 totals 11 residues. CDR1 and CDR2 from the germline V gene are LGHNA and YNFKEQ. V was trimmed by 1 base and J by 6 bases, leaving 3 bases between them. The CDR3 nucleotides read TGTGCCAGCAGCCAAGGGAAGACCCAGTACTTC. It codes for CASSQGKTQYF.

The chain combines TRBV5-4 with TRBJ2-5, with a possible D match to TRBD1 (5 bases). Trimming took off 4 bases at V and 4 bases at J, with 23 bases between the two ends. Germline loops: CDR1 SGHNT, CDR2 YYREEE (reference sequence). The CDR3 extends over 17 amino acids. CDR3 loop: CASSTDSGSTGVETQYF. The CDR3 DNA sequence: TGTGCCAGCAGCACCGATTCGGGCAGTACAGGAGTAGAGACCCAGTACTTC.